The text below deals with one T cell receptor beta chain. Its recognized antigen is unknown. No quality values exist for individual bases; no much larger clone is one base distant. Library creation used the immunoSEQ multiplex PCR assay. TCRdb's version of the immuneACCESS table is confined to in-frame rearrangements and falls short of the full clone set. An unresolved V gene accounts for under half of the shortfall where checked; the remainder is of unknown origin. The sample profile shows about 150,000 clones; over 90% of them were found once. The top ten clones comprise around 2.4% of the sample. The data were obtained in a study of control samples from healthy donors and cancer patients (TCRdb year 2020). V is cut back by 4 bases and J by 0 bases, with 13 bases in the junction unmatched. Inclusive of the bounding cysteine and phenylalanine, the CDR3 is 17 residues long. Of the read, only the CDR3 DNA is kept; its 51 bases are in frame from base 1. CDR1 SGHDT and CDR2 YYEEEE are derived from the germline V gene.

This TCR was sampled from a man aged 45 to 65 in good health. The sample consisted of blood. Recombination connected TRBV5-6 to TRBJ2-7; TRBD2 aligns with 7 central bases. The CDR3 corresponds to CASSVGVGLAASYEQYF. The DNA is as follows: TGTGCCAGCAGCGTAGGGGTTGGCCTAGCGGCCTCCTACGAGCAGTACTTC.